This T cell receptor (beta chain) emerged from a study of T cell repertoires in cytomegalovirus infection. For the study at large: Public TCR beta signatures marked donors with CMV infection and the matching HLA. Study outcomes and limitations: Clonotypes of TCR beta that were HLA-C-restricted and CMV-specific dominated the ex vivo response.

This clonotype was detected only a few times. Its antigen is undetermined. TCRdb ran MiXCR on the reads and lists one entry per CDR3 protein. The sample carries more than 85,000 distinct CDR3 sequences, more than 20% recorded once. After removal of 6 bases from V and 2 bases from J, the junction contained 6 bases not matched to a gene. Germline CDR1 reads SEHNR; CDR2 reads FQNEAQ (reference sequence). This CDR3 region has 14 residues. Sequenced: CD8+ T cells from PBMCs. The chain joins TRBV7-9 to TRBJ1-2; 7 bases are shared with TRBD1. The TCR sequence derives from a human donor in good health (CMV status not recorded). Some clones in this sample may be carry-over from other donors' samples. The DNA of the CDR3 is TGTGCCAGCAGACCCGACAGGGCGAACTATGGCTACACCTTC. Its protein is CASRPDRANYGYTF.